This TCR beta chain was sequenced in a study of response to subunit inactivated influenza vaccine. General study results and limits: The authors proposed limited new T cell recruitment per seasonal influenza vaccination.

This clonotype showed up many times. Its target is not known. This CDR3 is built from 16 residues. CDR1 is ENHRY and CDR2 is SYGVKD in the germline V gene. V was pared by 4 bases and J by 4 bases, with 19 bases between. A single record per CDR3 protein comes from TCRdb applying MiXCR to the RT-PCR reads. The sample lists 650,000 to 800,000 distinct CDR3 sequences, over 11% occurring once. This specimen consisted of PBMCs from blood, obtained less than 15 days before vaccination. The receptor comes from a man aged 50 or older who received an inactivated influenza vaccine. The chain couples TRBV10-3 to TRBJ1-1, with a tentative D call TRBD1 (5 bases). The CDR3 protein is CAISGLSFGGGTEAFF. In DNA, the CDR3 is TGTGCCATCAGTGGACTTAGCTTCGGGGGAGGCACTGAAGCTTTCTTT.